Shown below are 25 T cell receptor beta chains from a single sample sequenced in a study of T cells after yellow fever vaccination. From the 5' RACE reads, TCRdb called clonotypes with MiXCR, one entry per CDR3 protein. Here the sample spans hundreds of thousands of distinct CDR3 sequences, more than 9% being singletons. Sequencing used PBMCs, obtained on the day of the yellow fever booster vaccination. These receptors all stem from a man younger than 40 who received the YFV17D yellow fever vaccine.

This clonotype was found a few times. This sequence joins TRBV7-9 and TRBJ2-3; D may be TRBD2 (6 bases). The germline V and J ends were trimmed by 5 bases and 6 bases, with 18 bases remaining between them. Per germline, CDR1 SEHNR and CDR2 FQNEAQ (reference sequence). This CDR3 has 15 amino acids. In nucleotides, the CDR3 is TGTGCCAGCAGCCCACGGGACTCCACGGTGGATACGCAGTATTTT. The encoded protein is CASSPRDSTVDTQYF.

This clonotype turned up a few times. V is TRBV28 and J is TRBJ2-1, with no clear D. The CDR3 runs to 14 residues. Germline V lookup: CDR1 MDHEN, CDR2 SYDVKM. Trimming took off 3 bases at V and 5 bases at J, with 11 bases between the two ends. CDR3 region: CASSFAARHNEQFF. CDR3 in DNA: TGTGCCAGCAGTTTCGCGGCTAGGCACAATGAGCAGTTCTTC.

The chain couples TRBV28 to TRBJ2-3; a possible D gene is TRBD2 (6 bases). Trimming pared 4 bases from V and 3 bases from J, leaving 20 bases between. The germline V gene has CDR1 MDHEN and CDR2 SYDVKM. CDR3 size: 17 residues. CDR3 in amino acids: CASSSGGAGPITDTQYF. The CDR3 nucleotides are TGTGCCAGCAGTTCAGGAGGGGCCGGGCCGATTACAGATACGCAGTATTTT.

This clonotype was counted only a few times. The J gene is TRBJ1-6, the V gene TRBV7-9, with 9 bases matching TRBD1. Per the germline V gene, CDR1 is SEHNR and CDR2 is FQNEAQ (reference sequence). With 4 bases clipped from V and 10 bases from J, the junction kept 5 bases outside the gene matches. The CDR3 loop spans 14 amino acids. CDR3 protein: CASSSGQGRSPLHF. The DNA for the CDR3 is TGTGCCAGCAGCTCGGGACAGGGTAGATCACCCCTCCACTTT.

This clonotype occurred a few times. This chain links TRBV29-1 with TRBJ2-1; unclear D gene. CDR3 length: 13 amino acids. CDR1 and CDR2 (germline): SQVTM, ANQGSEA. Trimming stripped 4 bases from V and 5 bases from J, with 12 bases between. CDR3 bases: TGCAGCGTTGTCCCCCCGAAGAACAATGAGCAGTTCTTC. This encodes CSVVPPKNNEQFF.

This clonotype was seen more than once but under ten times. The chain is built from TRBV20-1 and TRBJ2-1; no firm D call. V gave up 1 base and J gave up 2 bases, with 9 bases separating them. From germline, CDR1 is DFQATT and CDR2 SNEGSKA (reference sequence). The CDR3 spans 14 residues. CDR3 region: CSARAATTYNEQFF. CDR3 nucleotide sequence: TGCAGTGCTAGAGCAGCCACGACCTACAATGAGCAGTTCTTC.

CDR3 protein: CASSWGGEAFF. The CDR3 nucleotides read TGCGCCAGCAGCTGGGGGGGGGAAGCTTTCTTT. The V and J genes are TRBV5-1 and TRBJ1-1; perhaps TRBD1 as D (5 bases). With 3 bases removed from V and 8 bases from J, the gap between germline ends came to 8 bases. There are 11 residues in the CDR3. From germline, CDR1 is SGHRS and CDR2 YFSETQ.

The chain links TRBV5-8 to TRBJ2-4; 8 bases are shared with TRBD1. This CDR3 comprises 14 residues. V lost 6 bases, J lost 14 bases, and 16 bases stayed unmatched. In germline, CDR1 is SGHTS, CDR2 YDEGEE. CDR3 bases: TGTGCCAGCATGCCGTTCGAGGGGACAGGACTAAAGTACTTC. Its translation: CASMPFEGTGLKYF.

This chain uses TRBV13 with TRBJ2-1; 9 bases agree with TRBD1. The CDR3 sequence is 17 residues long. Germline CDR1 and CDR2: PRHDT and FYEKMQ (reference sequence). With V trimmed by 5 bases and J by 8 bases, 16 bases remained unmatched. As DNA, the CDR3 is TGTGCCAGCAGCGTGATAACAGGGGGCGCAATCGCCGATGAGCAGTTCTTC. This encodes CASSVITGGAIADEQFF.

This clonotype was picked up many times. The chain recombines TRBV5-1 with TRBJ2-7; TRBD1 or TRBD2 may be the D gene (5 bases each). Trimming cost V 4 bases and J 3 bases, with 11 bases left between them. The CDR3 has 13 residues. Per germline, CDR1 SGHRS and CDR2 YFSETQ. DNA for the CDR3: TGCGCCAGCAGCGGGGACGGGTACTACGAGCAGTACTTC. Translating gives CASSGDGYYEQYF.

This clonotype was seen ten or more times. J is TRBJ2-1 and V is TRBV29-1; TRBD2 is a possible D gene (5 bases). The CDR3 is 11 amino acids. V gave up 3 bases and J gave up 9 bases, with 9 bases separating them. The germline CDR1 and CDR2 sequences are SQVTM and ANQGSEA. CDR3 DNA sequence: TGCAGCGTTGACTTCGGAGGTGAGCAGTTCTTC. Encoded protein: CSVDFGGEQFF.

The CDR3 spells CASSQTRLYEQYF. CDR3 coding DNA: TGTGCCAGCAGCCAGACTAGGCTCTACGAGCAGTACTTC. This sequence joins TRBV6-2 or TRBV6-3 and TRBJ2-7, with D perhaps matching TRBD2 (6 bases). The germline V gene has CDR1 MNHEY and CDR2 SVGEGT. The CDR3 totals 13 residues. Trimming removed 6 bases from V and 3 bases from J, with 12 bases in between.

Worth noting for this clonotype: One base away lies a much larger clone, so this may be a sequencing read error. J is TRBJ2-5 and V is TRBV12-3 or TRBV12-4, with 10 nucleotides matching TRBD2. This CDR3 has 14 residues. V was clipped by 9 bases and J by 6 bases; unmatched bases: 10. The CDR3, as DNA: TGTGCCAGTGAGCTAGCGGGAGCTGCGAAGACCCAGTACTTC. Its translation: CASELAGAAKTQYF.

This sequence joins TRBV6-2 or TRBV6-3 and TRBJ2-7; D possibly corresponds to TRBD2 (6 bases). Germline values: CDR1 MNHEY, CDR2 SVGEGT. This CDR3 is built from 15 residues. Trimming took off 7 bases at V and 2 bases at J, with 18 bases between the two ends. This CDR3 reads CASKPAWSGAYEQYF. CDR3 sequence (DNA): TGTGCCAGCAAACCCGCCTGGTCGGGAGCCTACGAGCAGTACTTC.

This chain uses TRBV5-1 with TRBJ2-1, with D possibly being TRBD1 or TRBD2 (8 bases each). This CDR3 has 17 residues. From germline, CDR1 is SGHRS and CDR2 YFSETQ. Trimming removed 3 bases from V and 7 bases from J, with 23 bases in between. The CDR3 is CASSWRQGLAGVNEQFF. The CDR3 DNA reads TGCGCCAGCAGCTGGAGACAGGGGCTAGCGGGTGTGAATGAGCAGTTCTTC.

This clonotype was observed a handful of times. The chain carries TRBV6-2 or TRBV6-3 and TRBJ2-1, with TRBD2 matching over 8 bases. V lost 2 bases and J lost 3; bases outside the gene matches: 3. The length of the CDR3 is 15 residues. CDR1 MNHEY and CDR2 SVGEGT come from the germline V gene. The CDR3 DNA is TGTGCCAGCAGTTACCTAGCGGGTTACTACAATGAGCAGTTCTTC. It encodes CASSYLAGYYNEQFF.

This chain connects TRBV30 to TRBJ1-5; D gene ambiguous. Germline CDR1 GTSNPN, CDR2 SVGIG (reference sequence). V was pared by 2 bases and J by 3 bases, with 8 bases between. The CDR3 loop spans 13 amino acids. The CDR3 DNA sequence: TGTGCCTGGAGTCTGGGTGACAATCAGCCCCAGCATTTT. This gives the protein CAWSLGDNQPQHF. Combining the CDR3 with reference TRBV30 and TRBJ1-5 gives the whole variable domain SQTIHQWPATLVQPVGSPLSLECTVEGTSNPNLYWYRQAAGRGLQLLFYSVGIGQISSEVPQNLSASRPQDRQFILSSKKLLLSDSGFYLCAWSLGDNQPQHFGDGTRLSIL.

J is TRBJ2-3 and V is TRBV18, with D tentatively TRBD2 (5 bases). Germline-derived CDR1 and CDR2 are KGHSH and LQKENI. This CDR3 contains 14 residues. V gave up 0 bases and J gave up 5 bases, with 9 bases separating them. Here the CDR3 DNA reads TGTGCCAGCTCACCACCGGAGGTTGTAGATACGCAGTATTTT. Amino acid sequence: CASSPPEVVDTQYF.

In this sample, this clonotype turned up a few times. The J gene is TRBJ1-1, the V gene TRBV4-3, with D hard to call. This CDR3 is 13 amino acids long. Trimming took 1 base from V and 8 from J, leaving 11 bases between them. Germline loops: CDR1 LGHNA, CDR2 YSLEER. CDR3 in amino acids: CASSQAQNWEAFF. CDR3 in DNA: TGCGCCAGCAGCCAAGCCCAGAATTGGGAAGCTTTCTTT.

CDR3 protein: CASSPFRGGVHNEQFF. CDR3 bases: TGTGCCAGCAGCCCGTTCCGGGGCGGGGTACACAATGAGCAGTTCTTC. The chain carries TRBV14 and TRBJ2-1; the D gene is possibly TRBD2 (6 bases). This CDR3 has 16 amino acids. V lost 4 bases to trimming and J lost 5 bases, with 18 bases between them. CDR1 and CDR2 (germline): SGHDN, FVKESK.

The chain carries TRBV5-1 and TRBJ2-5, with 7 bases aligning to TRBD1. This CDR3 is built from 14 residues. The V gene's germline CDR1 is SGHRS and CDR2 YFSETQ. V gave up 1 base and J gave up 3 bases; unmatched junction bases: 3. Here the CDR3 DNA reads TGCGCCAGCAGCTTGCTGGGACAGAAAGAGACCCAGTACTTC. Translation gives CASSLLGQKETQYF.

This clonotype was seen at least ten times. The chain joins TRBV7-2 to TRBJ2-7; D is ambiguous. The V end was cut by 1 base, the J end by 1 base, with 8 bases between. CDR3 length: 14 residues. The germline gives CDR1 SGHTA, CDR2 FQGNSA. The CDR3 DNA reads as TGTGCCAGCAGCTTAGTAGCCGAATCCTACGAGCAGTACTTC. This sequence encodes CASSLVAESYEQYF. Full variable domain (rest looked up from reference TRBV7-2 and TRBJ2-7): GAGVSQSPSNKVTEKGKDVELRCDPISGHTALYWYRQSLGQGLEFLIYFQGNSAPDKSGLPSDRFSAERTGGSVSTLTIQRTQQEDSAVYLCASSLVAESYEQYFGPGTRLTVT.

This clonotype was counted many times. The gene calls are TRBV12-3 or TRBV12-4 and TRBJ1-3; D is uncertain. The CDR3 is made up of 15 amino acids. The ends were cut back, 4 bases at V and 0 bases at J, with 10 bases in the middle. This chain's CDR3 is CASSSLDLSGNTIYF. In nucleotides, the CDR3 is TGTGCCAGCAGTTCTTTGGACCTCTCTGGAAACACCATATATTTT.

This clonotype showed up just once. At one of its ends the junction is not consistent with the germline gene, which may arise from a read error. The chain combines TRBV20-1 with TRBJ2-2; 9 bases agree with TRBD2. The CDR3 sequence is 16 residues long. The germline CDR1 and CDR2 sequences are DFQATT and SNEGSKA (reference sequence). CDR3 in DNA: TGCTGTGCTAGGGACGTTAGCGGGAGCAACACCGGGGAGCTGTTTTTT. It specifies CCARDVSGSNTGELFF.

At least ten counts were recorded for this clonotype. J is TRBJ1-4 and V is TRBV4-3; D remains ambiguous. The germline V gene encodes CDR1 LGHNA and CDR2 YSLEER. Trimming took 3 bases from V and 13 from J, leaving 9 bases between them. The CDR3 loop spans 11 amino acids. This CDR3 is CASSHNARLFF. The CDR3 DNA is TGCGCCAGCAGCCACAACGCGAGACTGTTTTTT.